This T cell receptor beta chain was obtained from a study of blood T cells in healthy people across ages. Study in general: Using template switching, researchers captured about one barcoded beta molecule for each two T cells. Study-level points and caveats: A strong correlation was seen between TCR beta diversity and naive T cell percentage.

The V gene's germline CDR1 is SQVTM and CDR2 ANQGSEA. CDR3 size: 13 residues. V dropped 0 bases and J dropped 2 bases, with 8 bases sitting between them. This clonotype was detected ten times or more. Antigen unknown. It was with a sample-barcoded 5' primer and a J-beta primer mix that a second PCR of roughly 6 to 11 cycles was run. A tag from a template-switch adaptor with 12 random nucleotides marked each cDNA molecule. Paired-end reads containing CDR3 totaled no fewer than 3 million for each sample. TCRdb fed the 5' RACE reads into MiXCR, producing one record per CDR3 protein. The repertoire holds almost 1 million distinct CDR3 sequences, with 51% as singletons.

J is TRBJ2-7 and V is TRBV29-1; no firm D call. The sequenced material came from blood. The sequence came from an older woman in good health. In nucleotides, the CDR3 is TGCAGCGTTGAAGATACCAATCCCTACGAGCAGTACTTC. Its protein product is CSVEDTNPYEQYF.